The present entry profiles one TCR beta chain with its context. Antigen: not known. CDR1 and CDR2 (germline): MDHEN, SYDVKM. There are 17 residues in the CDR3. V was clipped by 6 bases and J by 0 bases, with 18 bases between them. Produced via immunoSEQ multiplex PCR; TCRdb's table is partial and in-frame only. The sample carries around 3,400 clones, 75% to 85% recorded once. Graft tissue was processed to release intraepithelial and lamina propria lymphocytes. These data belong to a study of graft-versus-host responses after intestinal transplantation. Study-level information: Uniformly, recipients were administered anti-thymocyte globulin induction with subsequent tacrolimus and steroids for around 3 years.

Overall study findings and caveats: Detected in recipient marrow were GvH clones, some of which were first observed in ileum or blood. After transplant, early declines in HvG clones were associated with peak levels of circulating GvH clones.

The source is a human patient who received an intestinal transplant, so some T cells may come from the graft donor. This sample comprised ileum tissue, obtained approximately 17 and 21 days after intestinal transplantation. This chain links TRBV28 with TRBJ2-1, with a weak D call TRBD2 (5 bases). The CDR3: CASSLRAGRSSYNEQFF. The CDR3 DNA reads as TGTGCCAGCAGCCTAAGGGCGGGCCGGAGCTCCTACAATGAGCAGTTCTTC.